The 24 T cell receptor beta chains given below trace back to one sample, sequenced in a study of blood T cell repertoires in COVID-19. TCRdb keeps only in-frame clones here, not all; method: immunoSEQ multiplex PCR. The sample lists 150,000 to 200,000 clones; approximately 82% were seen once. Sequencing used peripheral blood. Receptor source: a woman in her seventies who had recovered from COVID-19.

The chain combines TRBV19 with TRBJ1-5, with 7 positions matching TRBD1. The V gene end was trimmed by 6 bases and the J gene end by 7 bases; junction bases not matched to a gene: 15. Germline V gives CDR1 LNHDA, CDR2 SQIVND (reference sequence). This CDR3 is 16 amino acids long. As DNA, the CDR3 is TGTGCCAGTAGCTCGACAGGGCAGAGTGGGGGGCAGCCCCAGCATTTT. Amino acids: CASSSTGQSGGQPQHF. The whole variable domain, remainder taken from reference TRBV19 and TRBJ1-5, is DGGITQSPKYLFRKEGQNVTLSCEQNLNHDAMYWYRQDPGQGLRLIYYSQIVNDFQKGDIAEGYSVSREKKESFPLTVTSAQKNPTAFYLCASSSTGQSGGQPQHFGDGTRLSIL.

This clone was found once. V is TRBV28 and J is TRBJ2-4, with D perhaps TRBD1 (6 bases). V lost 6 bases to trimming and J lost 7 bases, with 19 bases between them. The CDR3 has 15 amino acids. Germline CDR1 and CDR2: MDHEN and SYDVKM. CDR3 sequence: CASSSVGGGRNIQYF. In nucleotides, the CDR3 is TGTGCCAGCAGCTCGGTTGGGGGCGGGCGGAACATTCAGTACTTC.

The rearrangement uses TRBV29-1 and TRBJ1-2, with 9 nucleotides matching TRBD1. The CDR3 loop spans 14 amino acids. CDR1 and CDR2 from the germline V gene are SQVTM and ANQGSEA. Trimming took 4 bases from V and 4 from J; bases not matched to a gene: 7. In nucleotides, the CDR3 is TGCAGCGTTGTGTGGGACAGGGCTCCCTATGGCTACACCTTC. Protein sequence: CSVVWDRAPYGYTF.

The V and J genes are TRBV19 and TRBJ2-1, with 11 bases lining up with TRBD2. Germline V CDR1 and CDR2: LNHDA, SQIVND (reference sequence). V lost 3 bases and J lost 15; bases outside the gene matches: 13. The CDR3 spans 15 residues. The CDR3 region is CASSMRLAGGPVPFF. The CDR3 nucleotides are TGTGCCAGTAGTATGAGGCTAGCGGGGGGACCCGTTCCGTTCTTC.

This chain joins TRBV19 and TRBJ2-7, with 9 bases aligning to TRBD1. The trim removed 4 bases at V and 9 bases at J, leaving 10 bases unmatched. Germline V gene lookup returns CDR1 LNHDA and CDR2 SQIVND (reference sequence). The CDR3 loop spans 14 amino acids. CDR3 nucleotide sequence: TGTGCCAGTAGTACGGGACAGGGCCCAGGAGCGCAGTACTTC. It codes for CASSTGQGPGAQYF.

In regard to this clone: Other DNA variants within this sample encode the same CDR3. The CDR3 sequence: CASSPPGDTQYF. In DNA form, the CDR3 reads TGCGCCAGCAGCCCCCCAGGGGATACGCAGTATTTT. The rearrangement joins TRBV5-1 to TRBJ2-3, with a weak D call TRBD1 (5 bases). V gave up 4 bases and J gave up 6 bases, with 9 bases separating them. The CDR3 extends over 12 amino acids. CDR1 and CDR2 (germline): SGHRS, YFSETQ.

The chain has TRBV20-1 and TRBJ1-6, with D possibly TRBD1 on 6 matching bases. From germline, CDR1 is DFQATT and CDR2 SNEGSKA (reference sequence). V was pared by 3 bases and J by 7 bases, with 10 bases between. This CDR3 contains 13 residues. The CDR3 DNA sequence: TGCAGTGCTAGTCCCCAGGGGAATTCACCCCTCCACTTT. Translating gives CSASPQGNSPLHF.

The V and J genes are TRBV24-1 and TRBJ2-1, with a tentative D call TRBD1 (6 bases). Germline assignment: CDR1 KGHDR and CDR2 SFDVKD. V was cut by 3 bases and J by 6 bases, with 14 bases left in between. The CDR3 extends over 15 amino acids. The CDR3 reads CATSDPFGRGNEQFF. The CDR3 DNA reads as TGTGCCACCAGTGATCCCTTCGGCAGGGGCAATGAGCAGTTCTTC.

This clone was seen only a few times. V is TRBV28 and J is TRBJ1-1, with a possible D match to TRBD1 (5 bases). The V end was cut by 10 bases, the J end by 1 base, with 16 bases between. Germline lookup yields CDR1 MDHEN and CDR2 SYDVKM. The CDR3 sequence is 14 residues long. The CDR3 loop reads CATQWEGPNTEAFF. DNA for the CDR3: TGTGCCACCCAGTGGGAGGGACCGAACACTGAAGCTTTCTTT.

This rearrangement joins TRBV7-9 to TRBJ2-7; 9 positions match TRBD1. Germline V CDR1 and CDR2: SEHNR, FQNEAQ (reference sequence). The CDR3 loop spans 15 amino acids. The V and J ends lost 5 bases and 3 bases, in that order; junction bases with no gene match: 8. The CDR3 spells CASSPPRTGVYEQYF. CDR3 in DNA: TGTGCCAGCAGCCCCCCCCGGACAGGGGTCTACGAGCAGTACTTC.

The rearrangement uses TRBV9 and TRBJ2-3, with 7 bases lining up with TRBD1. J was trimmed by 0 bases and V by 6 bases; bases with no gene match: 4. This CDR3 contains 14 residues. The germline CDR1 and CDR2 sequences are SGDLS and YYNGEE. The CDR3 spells CASTRQGSTDTQYF. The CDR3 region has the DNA TGTGCCAGCACCCGACAGGGCAGCACAGATACGCAGTATTTT. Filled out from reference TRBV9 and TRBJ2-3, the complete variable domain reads DSGVTQTPKHLITATGQRVTLRCSPRSGDLSVYWYQQSLDQGLQFLIQYYNGEERAKGNILERFSAQQFPDLHSELNLSSLELGDSALYFCASTRQGSTDTQYFGPGTRLTVL.

DNA for the CDR3: TGTGCCAGCAGCCAGGACAGGGGGATGGGGGAGCTGTTTTTT. This gives the protein CASSQDRGMGELFF. The V and J genes are TRBV3-1 (or the pseudogene TRBV3-2) and TRBJ2-2; 10 bases align to TRBD1. The CDR3 is made up of 14 amino acids. V shed 3 bases, J shed 8 bases, and the junction held 3 bases outside the gene matches. Germline assignment: CDR1 LGHDT and CDR2 YNNKEL (reference sequence).

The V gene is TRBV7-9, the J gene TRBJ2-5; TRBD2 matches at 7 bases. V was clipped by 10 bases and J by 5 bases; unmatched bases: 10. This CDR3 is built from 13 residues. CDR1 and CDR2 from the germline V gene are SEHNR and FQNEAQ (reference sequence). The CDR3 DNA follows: TGTGCCACCCAGCGGGTGGGGGGGGAGACCCAGTACTTC. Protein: CATQRVGGETQYF.

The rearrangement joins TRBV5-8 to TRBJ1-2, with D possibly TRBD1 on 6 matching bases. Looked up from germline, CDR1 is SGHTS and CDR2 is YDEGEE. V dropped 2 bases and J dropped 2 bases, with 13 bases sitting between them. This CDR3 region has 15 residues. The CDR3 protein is CASSFNREPNYGYTF. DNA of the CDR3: TGTGCCAGCAGCTTCAACAGGGAACCCAACTATGGCTACACCTTC.

The CDR3 reads CASGGDRDYGYTF. Here the CDR3 DNA reads TGTGCCAGTGGGGGGGACAGGGATTATGGCTACACCTTC. The genes are TRBV19 and TRBJ1-2; 9 bases match TRBD1. CDR1 LNHDA and CDR2 SQIVND come from the germline V gene (reference sequence). V shed 8 bases and J 5 bases; nucleotides not matched to a gene: 6. This CDR3 contains 13 residues.

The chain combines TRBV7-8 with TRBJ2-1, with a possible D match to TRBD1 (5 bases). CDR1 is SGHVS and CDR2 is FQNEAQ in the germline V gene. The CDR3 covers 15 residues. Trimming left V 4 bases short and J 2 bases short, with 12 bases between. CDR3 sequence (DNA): TGTGCCAGCAGCTCCCCGAAGGGGCCCTACAATGAGCAGTTCTTC. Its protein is CASSSPKGPYNEQFF.

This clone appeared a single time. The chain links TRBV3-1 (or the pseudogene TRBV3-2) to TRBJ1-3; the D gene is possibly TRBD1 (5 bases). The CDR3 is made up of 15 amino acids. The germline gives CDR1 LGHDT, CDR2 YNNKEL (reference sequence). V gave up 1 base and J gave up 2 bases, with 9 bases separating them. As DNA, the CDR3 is TGTGCCAGCAGCCAAGTGTGGGGGGCTGGAAACACCATATATTTT. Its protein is CASSQVWGAGNTIYF.

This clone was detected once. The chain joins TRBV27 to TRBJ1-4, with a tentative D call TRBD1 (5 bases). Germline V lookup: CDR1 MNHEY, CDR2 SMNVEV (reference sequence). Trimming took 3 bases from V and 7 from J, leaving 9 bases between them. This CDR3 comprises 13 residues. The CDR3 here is CASSLGGSEKLFF. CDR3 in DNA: TGTGCCAGCAGTTTGGGGGGGAGTGAAAAACTGTTTTTT.

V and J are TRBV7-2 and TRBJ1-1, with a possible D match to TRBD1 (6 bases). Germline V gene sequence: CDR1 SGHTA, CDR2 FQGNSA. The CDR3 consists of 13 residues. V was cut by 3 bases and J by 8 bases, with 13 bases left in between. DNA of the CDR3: TGTGCCAGCAGCTTTTTTGGGGGGGGCGAAGCTTTCTTT. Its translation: CASSFFGGGEAFF.

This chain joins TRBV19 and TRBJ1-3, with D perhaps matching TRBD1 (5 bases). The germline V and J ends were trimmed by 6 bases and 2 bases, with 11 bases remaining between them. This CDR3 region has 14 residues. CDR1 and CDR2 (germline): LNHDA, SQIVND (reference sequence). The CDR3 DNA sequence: TGTGCCAGTAGGGACGGGGGACCTGGAAACACCATATATTTT. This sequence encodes CASRDGGPGNTIYF.

The CDR3 DNA reads as TGTGCCAGCAGCTTAGGGGCGGACATCACCTATGGCTACACCTTC. Its protein product is CASSLGADITYGYTF. The chain joins TRBV7-8 to TRBJ1-2; possible D gene TRBD1, 5 bases. Trimming stripped 1 base from V and 4 bases from J, with 13 bases between. Germline V CDR1 and CDR2: SGHVS, FQNEAQ. The CDR3 contains 15 residues.

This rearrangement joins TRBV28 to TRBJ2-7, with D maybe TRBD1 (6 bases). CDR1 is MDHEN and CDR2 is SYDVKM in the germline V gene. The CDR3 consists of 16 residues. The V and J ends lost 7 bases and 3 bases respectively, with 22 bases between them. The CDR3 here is CASTLGAGNGLYEQYF. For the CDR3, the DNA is TGTGCCAGCACCTTGGGGGCAGGGAATGGCCTCTACGAGCAGTACTTC.

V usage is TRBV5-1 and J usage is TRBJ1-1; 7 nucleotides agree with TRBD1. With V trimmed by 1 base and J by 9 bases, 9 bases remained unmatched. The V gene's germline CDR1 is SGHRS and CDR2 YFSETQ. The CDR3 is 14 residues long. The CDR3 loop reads CASSLFRGQPKAFF. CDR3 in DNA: TGCGCCAGCAGCTTGTTTCGGGGACAGCCCAAAGCTTTCTTT.

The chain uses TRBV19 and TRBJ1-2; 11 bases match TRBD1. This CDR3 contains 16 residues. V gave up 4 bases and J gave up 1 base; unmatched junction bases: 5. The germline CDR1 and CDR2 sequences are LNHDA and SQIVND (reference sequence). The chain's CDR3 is CASSNGQGAFNYGYTF. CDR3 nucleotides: TGTGCCAGTAGTAATGGACAGGGGGCTTTTAACTATGGCTACACCTTC.